These T cell receptor beta chains were read from a single sample in a study of T cells in Graves' hyperthyroidism and ophthalmopathy. TCRdb called the multiplex PCR reads again in MiXCR, with one record for every CDR3 protein. The sample includes around 250,000 distinct CDR3 sequences, less than 20% of them seen just once. The sequenced sample was blood. The receptors were gathered from a woman between 18 and 29 years old with Graves' ophthalmopathy. The CDR3 runs from the conserved cysteine through the conserved F or W. The D gene is left open where the match is weak. Clone sizes are given selectively: once, few, many, or a class where the clone is expanded.

clone_size d_call j_call v_call cdr3_nt cdr3_aa
NA TRBD1 TRBJ2-1 TRBV28 TGTGCCAGCAGTCAGGGGGAAATACCCTATGAGCAGTTCTTC CASSQGEIPYEQFF
many NA TRBJ1-1 TRBV24-1 TGTGCCACCAGTGACCACAGGGCGAACACTGAAGCTTTCTTT CATSDHRANTEAFF
many NA TRBJ2-1 TRBV20-1 TGCAGTGCTAGCCGGGGCAGGGGTTACAATGAGCAGTTCTTC CSASRGRGYNEQFF
many NA TRBJ2-4 TRBV2 TGTGCCAGCAGTCTGGAGGCCAAAAACATTCAGTACTTC CASSLEAKNIQYF
NA NA TRBJ1-1 TRBV5-4 TGTGCCAGCAGCCCTCGACGCGAGGATGGGGTGACTGAAGCTTTCTTT CASSPRREDGVTEAFF
NA TRBD2 TRBJ2-2 TRBV11-2 TGTGCCAGCAGCTTAGGGGTGAGCGGGGGGGCCGGGGAGCTGTTTTTT CASSLGVSGGAGELFF
many TRBD2 TRBJ2-2 TRBV7-3 TGTGCCAGCAGCTTAACCCGCGGGAGGGCCGGCACCGGGGAGCTGTTTTTT CASSLTRGRAGTGELFF
many NA TRBJ1-5 TRBV13 TGTGCCAGCAGCGCCTCAGGGGCCGGGGTCCAGCCCCAGCATTTT CASSASGAGVQPQHF
NA TRBD2 TRBJ2-5 TRBV28 TGTGCCAGCAACCCAACGGTGAGGACTAGCGGGAGGAGAGAGACCCAGTACTTC CASNPTVRTSGRRETQYF
many NA TRBJ2-7 TRBV20-1 TGCACCTTTTCCGGCGGCTCCTACGAGCAGTACTTC CTFSGGSYEQYF
many NA TRBJ2-1 TRBV6-2/TRBV6-3 TGTGCCAGCACCCCCAGCAGGTACAATGAGCAGTTCTTC CASTPSRYNEQFF
NA TRBD2 TRBJ2-2 TRBV28 TGTGCCAGCAGTACTAGCGGGAGGGCCGGGGAGCTGTTTTTT CASSTSGRAGELFF
NA NA TRBJ1-5 TRBV7-2 TGTGCCAGCAGCTTAGGGGGGGACACCCGGGTGCAGCCCCGGCATTTT CASSLGGDTRVQPRHF
many TRBD1 TRBJ2-2 TRBV12-3/TRBV12-4 TGTGCCAGCGGGGCCGGGACAGGGAACACCGGGGAGCTGTTTTTT CASGAGTGNTGELFF
many NA TRBJ1-1 TRBV6-1 TGTGCCAGCAGGTTTTGGGGCGGGGTGAACACTGAAGCTTTCTTT CASRFWGGVNTEAFF
many TRBD2 TRBJ2-1 TRBV20-1 TGCAGTGCTAGAGATCCTAGCGGGAGGGCCTTCAATGAGCAGTTCTTC CSARDPSGRAFNEQFF
NA NA TRBJ2-7 TRBV14 TGTGCCAGCAGCCAAGATGGGACACACTCCTACGAGCAGTACTTC CASSQDGTHSYEQYF
many NA TRBJ1-5 TRBV2 TGTGCCAGCAGTGAACCCGCACAGGGCAATCAGCCCCAGCATTTT CASSEPAQGNQPQHF
many TRBD1 TRBJ1-3 TRBV28 TGTGCCAGCAGTTTAGGGACAGGGTATGGAAACACCATATATTTT CASSLGTGYGNTIYF
NA TRBD2 TRBJ2-3 TRBV5-1 TGCGCCAGCAGCTACGCTAGCGGACGCACAGATACGCAGTATTTT CASSYASGRTDTQYF
NA NA TRBJ2-6 TRBV18 TGTGCCAGCTCACCGGGGGGGCCAGGCTCTGGGGCCAACGTCCTGACTTTC CASSPGGPGSGANVLTF
NA NA TRBJ2-7 TRBV7-2 TGTGCCAGCAGTTCCTGGGGCAGATCTCCGGGACTAGGGGGCGGCGAGCAGTACTTC CASSSWGRSPGLGGGEQYF
NA TRBD2 TRBJ2-1 TRBV4-1 TGCGCCAGCAGCCAAGATCAGGGTTCCAGCGGGAGCGGGAATGAGCAGTTCTTC CASSQDQGSSGSGNEQFF
few NA TRBJ1-1 TRBV6-1 TGTGCCAGCAGTGAAGGCGCGAGCACTGAAGCTTTCTTT CASSEGASTEAFF
many NA TRBJ2-1 TRBV11-2 TGTGCCAGCAGCTTAGTTAGCGGGACAGATGAGCAGTTCTTC CASSLVSGTDEQFF
NA NA TRBJ2-7 TRBV3-1 TGTGCCAGCAGCCAAGGAGGTCTCGAGCAGTACTTC CASSQGGLEQYF
many NA TRBJ1-1 TRBV7-9 TGTGCCAGCAGCTTCGACCGGGACCGGGAGATGAACACTGAAGCTTTCTTT CASSFDRDREMNTEAFF
few TRBD1 TRBJ2-1 TRBV4-1 TGCGCCAGCAGCCTAGCCGCGGGACAGGGGAAATACAATGAGCAGTTCTTC CASSLAAGQGKYNEQFF
few TRBD2 TRBJ2-1 TRBV15 TGTGCCACCAGCTTGACTAGCAGAAACTACAATGAGCAGTTCTTC CATSLTSRNYNEQFF
many TRBD1 TRBJ2-5 TRBV6-2/TRBV6-3 TGTGCCAGCAGTTACTCGGGACAGGGGGCCCGTGAGACCCAGTACTTC CASSYSGQGARETQYF
many TRBD2 TRBJ2-3 TRBV7-2 TGTGCCAGCAGCACACGACTAGCGGACACAGATACGCAGTATTTT CASSTRLADTDTQYF
many NA TRBJ1-3 TRBV3-1 TGTGCCAGCAGCCAGGGGGCGGACACCATATATTTT CASSQGADTIYF
many TRBD1 TRBJ1-1 TRBV19 TGTGCCAGTAGTCATACAGGGGTCAAGAACACTGAAGCTTTCTTT CASSHTGVKNTEAFF
many NA TRBJ1-1 TRBV6-1 TGTGCCAGCAGTGAAGTGAGGGGGACTGAAGCTTTCTTT CASSEVRGTEAFF
many NA TRBJ1-4 TRBV12-3/TRBV12-4 TGTGCCAGCAGGATCTCCCTAGGGCACAGTCTGTTTTTT CASRISLGHSLFF
many TRBD2 TRBJ2-7 TRBV10-3 TGTGCCATCAGTAGTAGAGCGGGAGGTACCTACGAGCAGTACTTC CAISSRAGGTYEQYF
NA TRBD2 TRBJ2-2 TRBV27 TGTGCCAGCAGTCCTAGGTTGGGACTAGCGGATACCGGGGAGCTGTTTTTT CASSPRLGLADTGELFF
many TRBD2 TRBJ2-7 TRBV20-1 TGCAGTGCTCCGGGACTAGCGGCCTACGAGCAGTACTTC CSAPGLAAYEQYF
many TRBD2 TRBJ2-1 TRBV27 TGTGCCAGCAGTTTATCTTCCGGGAGGCCCTACAATGAGCAGTTCTTC CASSLSSGRPYNEQFF
many NA TRBJ1-5 TRBV6-1 TGTGCCAGCAGTGAGTTTAGGGGCAATCAGCCCCAGCATTTT CASSEFRGNQPQHF
many NA TRBJ2-7 TRBV29-1 TGCAGCGTCTCCAGGGACTTCTCCTACGAGCAGTACTTC CSVSRDFSYEQYF
many TRBD1 TRBJ1-2 TRBV6-1 TGTGCCAGCAGTGTCTACCGGGACAGGGGTTCCGGCTACACCTTC CASSVYRDRGSGYTF
many NA TRBJ1-6 TRBV28 TGTGCCAGCAGTTCCGGGAACATCAATTCACCCCTCCACTTT CASSSGNINSPLHF
many NA TRBJ1-1 TRBV12-3/TRBV12-4 TGTGCCAGCAGTTTAGCCGGGGCTAGTGAAGCTTTCTTT CASSLAGASEAFF
many TRBD2 TRBJ2-5 TRBV5-1 TGCGCCAGCAGCTTGGGACTAGCGGGAGCTCGGGAGACCCAGTACTTC CASSLGLAGARETQYF
NA NA TRBJ2-5 TRBV4-1 TGCGCCAGCAGCCAGGACGGGATCACCTTCCAAGAGACCCAGTACTTC CASSQDGITFQETQYF
many NA TRBJ1-2 TRBV20-1 TGCAGTGCTAGAGATGTGCCAGGGGATCACTATGGCTACACCTTC CSARDVPGDHYGYTF
few TRBD2 TRBJ2-5 TRBV27 TGTGCCAGCAGTACTAGCGGGAGGGGGGAGTACTTC CASSTSGRGEYF
many TRBD1 TRBJ1-2 TRBV27 TGTGCCAGCAGTCCACTAGGGACAGGGGGCGGTGGCTACACCTTC CASSPLGTGGGGYTF
many TRBD2 TRBJ2-1 TRBV7-3 TGTGCCAGCAGCCCCGGCTCGACTAGCAAGAATGAGCAGTTCTTC CASSPGSTSKNEQFF
many NA TRBJ2-7 TRBV27 TGTGCCAGCAGTTCGGACCCGGGACGGCCCTACGAGCAGTACTTC CASSSDPGRPYEQYF
many TRBD1 TRBJ2-3 TRBV6-1 TGTGCCAGCCGTGGGGACAGGGCCACAGATACGCAGTATTTT CASRGDRATDTQYF
many NA TRBJ1-2 TRBV29-1 TGCAGCGGACTGACAGCTGGCTATGGCTACACCTTC CSGLTAGYGYTF
many TRBD1 TRBJ1-2 TRBV28 TGTGCCAGCAGCCCAGGACAGGGTAACTATGGCTACACCTTC CASSPGQGNYGYTF
many TRBD2 TRBJ2-7 TRBV7-2 TGTGCCAGCAGCTTTTCGGGAGGGCGTACGACCTACGAGCAGTACTTC CASSFSGGRTTYEQYF
many TRBD2 TRBJ2-1 TRBV5-1 TGCGCCAGCAGCTCGGGACTACCGATCGATGAGCAGTTCTTC CASSSGLPIDEQFF
many TRBD1 TRBJ2-1 TRBV11-2 TGTGCCAGCAGCTTCGACAGGGGGAGCTCCTACAATGAGCAGTTCTTC CASSFDRGSSYNEQFF